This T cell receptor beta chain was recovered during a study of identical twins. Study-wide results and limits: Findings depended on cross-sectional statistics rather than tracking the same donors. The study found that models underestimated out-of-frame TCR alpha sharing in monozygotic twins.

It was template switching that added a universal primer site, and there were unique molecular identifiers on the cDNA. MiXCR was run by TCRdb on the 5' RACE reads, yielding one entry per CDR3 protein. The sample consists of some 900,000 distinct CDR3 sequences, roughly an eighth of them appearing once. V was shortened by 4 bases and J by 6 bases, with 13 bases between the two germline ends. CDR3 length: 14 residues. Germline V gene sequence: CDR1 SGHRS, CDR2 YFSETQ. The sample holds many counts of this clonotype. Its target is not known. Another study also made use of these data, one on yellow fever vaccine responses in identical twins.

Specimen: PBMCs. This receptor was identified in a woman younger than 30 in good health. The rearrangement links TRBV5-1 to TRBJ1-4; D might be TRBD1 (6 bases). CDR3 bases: TGCGCCAGCAGCCAAGGGGGAGTCTATGAAAAACTGTTTTTT. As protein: CASSQGGVYEKLFF.